This TCR beta chain emerged from a study of blood T cell repertoires in COVID-19. Study information: There were acute and convalescent COVID-19 samples, and they came from the United States, Italy and Spain. T cells, B-cell-depleted T cells, or PBMCs supplied cDNA or gDNA.

Germline V CDR1 and CDR2: SGHAT, FQNNGV. Trimming took off 5 bases at V and 4 bases at J, with 8 bases between the two ends. The CDR3 contains 13 residues. Original analysis: From reference gene primer amplification, estimates of nucleated cell counts were derived. The method was immunoSEQ multiplex PCR; TCRdb's version includes in-frame clones alone and lacks a portion of them. That table furnishes V, J and clone size, whereas the DNA furnished D and trimming. The table includes almost 55,000 clones, 80% to 90% detected once. Specimen: peripheral blood. J is TRBJ1-4 and V is TRBV11-2; D ambiguous. The TCR comes from a human donor in a cohort sampled during active COVID-19. CDR3 sequence: CASSVRDNEKLFF. CDR3 bases: TGTGCCAGCAGCGTACGGGATAATGAAAAACTGTTTTTT.